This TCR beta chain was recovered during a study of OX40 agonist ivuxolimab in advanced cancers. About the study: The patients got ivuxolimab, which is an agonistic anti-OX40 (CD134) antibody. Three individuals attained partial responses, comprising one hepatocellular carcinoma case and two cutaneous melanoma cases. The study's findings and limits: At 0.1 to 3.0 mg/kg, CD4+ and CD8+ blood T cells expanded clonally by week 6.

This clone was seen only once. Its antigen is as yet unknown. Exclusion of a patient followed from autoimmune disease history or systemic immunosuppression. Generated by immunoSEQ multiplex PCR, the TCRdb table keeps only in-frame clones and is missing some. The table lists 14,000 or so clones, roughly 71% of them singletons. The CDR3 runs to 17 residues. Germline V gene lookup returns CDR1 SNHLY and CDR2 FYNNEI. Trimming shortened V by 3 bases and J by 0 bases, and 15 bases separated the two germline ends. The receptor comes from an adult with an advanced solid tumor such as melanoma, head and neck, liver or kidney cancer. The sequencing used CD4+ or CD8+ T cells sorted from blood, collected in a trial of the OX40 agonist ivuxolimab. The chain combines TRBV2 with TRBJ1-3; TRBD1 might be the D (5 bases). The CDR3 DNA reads TGTGCCAGCAGTGACGGTCCGGGACTCTTCTCTGGAAACACCATATATTTT. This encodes CASSDGPGLFSGNTIYF.